One and the same sample provided the 30 T cell receptor beta chains below, sequenced in a study of cytomegalovirus exposure and HLA in healthy donors (dated by TCRdb to the late 2010s). Library method: the immunoSEQ multiplex PCR assay. For the multiplex PCR, a mixture combining 60 forward primers for TCR Vbeta segments and 13 reverse primers for TCR Jbeta segments was used. The source is immuneACCESS, and TCRdb retained only in-frame sequences with V and J called. Part of the clones is not carried over; for the studies checked, unresolved V genes explain less than half of this, and the remainder is unexplained. The sample table holds some 150,000 clones, of which approximately 87% were seen once. The leading ten clones occupy approximately 1.4% of the sample. Sequenced: PBMCs. The receptor source for this set is a man aged 40-49 years in good health and CMV-seronegative.

The rearrangement links TRBV13 to TRBJ1-2, with D possibly matching TRBD1 (6 bases). Germline-derived CDR1 and CDR2 are PRHDT and FYEKMQ (reference sequence). CDR3 size: 15 residues. The V and J ends lost 5 bases and 2 bases respectively, with 15 bases between them. The CDR3 DNA is TGTGCCAGCAGCAACCGGGACACCCTGAACTATGGCTACACCTTC. Translating it yields CASSNRDTLNYGYTF.

The V call is TRBV10-3, the J call TRBJ1-3; 7 bases fit TRBD1. V shed 8 bases, J shed 0 bases, and the junction held 4 bases outside the gene matches. Germline assignment: CDR1 ENHRY and CDR2 SYGVKD. The CDR3 contains 14 residues. The CDR3 protein is CAILDRTSGNTIYF. CDR3 DNA sequence: TGTGCCATCTTGGACAGGACCTCTGGAAACACCATATATTTT.

This rearrangement joins TRBV19 to TRBJ2-7, with a tentative D call TRBD2 (6 bases). Germline V gene data show CDR1 as LNHDA and CDR2 as SQIVND (reference sequence). V dropped 0 bases and J dropped 2 bases, with 11 bases sitting between them. CDR3 length equals 15 residues. CDR3 DNA: TGTGCCAGTAGTATAGAGAATAGCGGAACCTACGAGCAGTACTTC. Its translation is CASSIENSGTYEQYF.

The chain uses TRBV4-1 and TRBJ2-3; 9 positions match TRBD2. The CDR3 extends over 15 amino acids. With V trimmed by 3 bases and J by 8 bases, 9 bases remained unmatched. Germline V CDR1 and CDR2: MGHRA, YSYEKL. As DNA, the CDR3 is TGCGCCAGCAGCCAGGGGGGTGGCGGGGGGGGTACGCAGTATTTT. Its protein is CASSQGGGGGGTQYF.

The chain carries TRBV7-2 and TRBJ1-1; 7 bases fit TRBD1. Looked up from germline, CDR1 is SGHTA and CDR2 is FQGNSA. The CDR3 is 13 residues long. V shed 5 bases, J shed 5 bases, and the junction held 5 bases outside the gene matches. CDR3 sequence: CASSTQGGTEAFF. In DNA form, the CDR3 reads TGTGCCAGCAGCACGCAGGGGGGTACTGAAGCTTTCTTT.

The chain is built from TRBV4-1 and TRBJ1-5; D gene ambiguous. CDR3 length: 16 amino acids. Germline V lookup: CDR1 MGHRA, CDR2 YSYEKL. Trimming took 0 bases from V and 2 from J, leaving 11 bases between them. The DNA of the CDR3 is TGCGCCAGCAGCCAAGATGCGGGGTATGGCAATCAGCCCCAGCATTTT. Residues: CASSQDAGYGNQPQHF.

The chain uses TRBV28 and TRBJ2-7; D possibly corresponds to TRBD1 (6 bases). Germline loops: CDR1 MDHEN, CDR2 SYDVKM. Trimming removed 3 bases from V and 3 bases from J, with 9 bases in between. There are 13 residues in the CDR3. The CDR3 DNA is TGTGCCAGCAGTTTGGTCAGGGGCTACGAGCAGTACTTC. This codes for CASSLVRGYEQYF.

V and J are TRBV7-9 and TRBJ2-5; 9 bases agree with TRBD2. CDR3 length: 15 amino acids. In germline, CDR1 is SEHNR, CDR2 FQNEAQ (reference sequence). The J segment lost 7 bases and the V segment lost 1 base, leaving 7 bases of the junction unmatched. DNA for the CDR3: TGTGCCAGCAGCTTAGAGGTAGCGGGAGTAGGGACCCAGTACTTC. Translation: CASSLEVAGVGTQYF.

This chain connects TRBV13 to TRBJ1-3, with 8 bases that match TRBD1. The CDR3 has 15 residues. Germline V gene lookup returns CDR1 PRHDT and CDR2 FYEKMQ (reference sequence). V lost 5 bases to trimming and J lost 2 bases; unmatched junction nucleotides: 5. The CDR3 spells CASSLWTGTGNTIYF. The CDR3 DNA reads as TGTGCCAGCAGCCTCTGGACAGGGACTGGAAACACCATATATTTT.

CDR3 loop: CACPPGSTDTQYF. DNA of the CDR3: TGTGCCTGCCCCCCGGGGTCCACAGATACGCAGTATTTT. This chain uses TRBV30 with TRBJ2-3; possibly TRBD2 for D (5 bases). Per germline, CDR1 GTSNPN and CDR2 SVGIG (reference sequence). V was pared by 6 bases and J by 2 bases, with 12 bases between. CDR3 length: 13 residues. The full variable domain, in which reference TRBV30 and TRBJ2-3 provide the parts outside the CDR3, is SQTIHQWPATLVQPVGSPLSLECTVEGTSNPNLYWYRQAAGRGLQLLFYSVGIGQISSEVPQNLSASRPQDRQFILSSKKLLLSDSGFYLCACPPGSTDTQYFGPGTRLTVL.

The chain is built from TRBV19 and TRBJ1-5; D is uncertain. The V gene's germline CDR1 is LNHDA and CDR2 SQIVND (reference sequence). The CDR3 runs 14 residues. Between the trimmed V and J ends, which lost 7 bases and 1 base, there was a span of 11 bases. In DNA, the CDR3 is TGTGCCAGTACTTACTCACAGAGCAATCAGCCCCAGCATTTT. Translated: CASTYSQSNQPQHF.

The chain couples TRBV12-5 to TRBJ1-1; no definite D call. V lost 7 bases and J 11 bases, leaving 20 bases between the germline ends. The germline CDR1 and CDR2 sequences are LGHNT and FRNRAP. The CDR3 is made up of 13 amino acids. The CDR3 DNA is TGTGCTAGTGCCCCCCCAGCGGACTCTAGGGCTTTCTTT. It is translated as CASAPPADSRAFF.

The chain joins TRBV5-1 to TRBJ1-2; D remains unclear. Germline V gives CDR1 SGHRS, CDR2 YFSETQ. CDR3 length equals 13 residues. With 4 bases removed from V and 2 bases from J, the gap between germline ends came to 9 bases. This CDR3 reads CASSLRENYGYTF. The DNA for the CDR3 is TGCGCCAGCAGCCTACGGGAGAACTATGGCTACACCTTC.

The genes are TRBV6-5 and TRBJ1-2; 7 bases match TRBD1. With 2 bases clipped from V and 4 bases from J, the junction kept 7 bases outside the gene matches. The CDR3 spans 15 residues. Germline values: CDR1 MNHEY, CDR2 SVGAGI. For the CDR3, the DNA is TGTGCCAGCAGTTACGTCCGGGACAGTGCCTATGGCTACACCTTC. Protein product: CASSYVRDSAYGYTF.

This clone was recorded once. CDR3 protein: CASPTGTGNLDTQYF. As DNA, the CDR3 is TGTGCCAGCCCCACCGGGACAGGGAATTTGGATACGCAGTATTTT. The chain combines TRBV2 with TRBJ2-3; 9 nucleotides agree with TRBD1. Trimming cost V 8 bases and J 6 bases; bases outside gene matches: 12. The CDR3 has 15 residues. Germline assignment: CDR1 SNHLY and CDR2 FYNNEI.

The chain is built from TRBV13 and TRBJ2-7; D uncertain. Germline V gives CDR1 PRHDT, CDR2 FYEKMQ (reference sequence). V lost 5 bases to trimming and J lost 7 bases, with 9 bases between them. CDR3 size: 11 residues. This CDR3 reads CASSLDGEQYF. The CDR3 nucleotides read TGTGCCAGCAGCCTAGACGGTGAGCAGTACTTC.

The V and J genes are TRBV5-1 and TRBJ2-7; no clear D gene. The germline V and J ends were trimmed by 0 bases and 3 bases, with 10 bases remaining between them. This CDR3 is built from 14 residues. From germline, CDR1 is SGHRS and CDR2 YFSETQ. The CDR3 DNA reads TGCGCCAGCAGCTTGGCGGCACAGAGCTACGAGCAGTACTTC. It codes for CASSLAAQSYEQYF.

The CDR3 DNA reads as TGTGCCAGTAGTATTGACCTCTCTAGCGGCCTGAGGGACGAGCAGTACTTC. Its translation is CASSIDLSSGLRDEQYF. The J gene is TRBJ2-7, the V gene TRBV19; 7 nucleotides agree with TRBD2. V trimming: 3 bases; J trimming: 5 bases; junction bases outside the gene matches: 16. The CDR3 sequence is 17 residues long. Germline CDR1 is LNHDA and CDR2 is SQIVND (reference sequence).

J is TRBJ2-5 and V is TRBV28; weak D call: TRBD2 (5 bases). Germline V gene lookup returns CDR1 MDHEN and CDR2 SYDVKM. V shed 7 bases and J shed 4 bases, with 16 bases lying between them. CDR3 length equals 14 residues. The CDR3 here is CASTFEGGGETQYF. Written as DNA, the CDR3 is TGTGCCAGCACTTTTGAAGGTGGAGGAGAGACCCAGTACTTC. Based on the CDR3 plus reference TRBV28 and TRBJ2-5, the full variable domain is DVKVTQSSRYLVKRTGEKVFLECVQDMDHENMFWYRQDPGLGLRLIYFSYDVKMKEKGDIPEGYSVSREKKERFSLILESASTNQTSMYLCASTFEGGGETQYFGPGTRLLVL.

This chain links TRBV27 with TRBJ1-5, with a weak D call TRBD1 (6 bases). V was trimmed by 0 bases and J by 0 bases, leaving 12 bases between them. Germline assignment: CDR1 MNHEY and CDR2 SMNVEV (reference sequence). This CDR3 contains 17 residues. The CDR3 loop is CASSLSGQDPSNQPQHF. As DNA, the CDR3 is TGTGCCAGCAGTTTATCGGGACAAGACCCTAGCAATCAGCCCCAGCATTTT.

This clone was seen a single time. The chain is built from TRBV6-5 and TRBJ2-1; no clear D. Between the trimmed V and J ends, which lost 6 bases and 7 bases, there was a span of 13 bases. CDR3 length: 13 residues. Germline V gene sequence: CDR1 MNHEY, CDR2 SVGAGI. The chain's CDR3 is CASRGSATNEQFF. The CDR3, as DNA: TGTGCCAGCAGGGGCAGTGCCACTAATGAGCAGTTCTTC.

V usage is TRBV18 and J usage is TRBJ1-5, with no clear D. The CDR3 totals 13 residues. Germline values: CDR1 KGHSH, CDR2 LQKENI. V was pared by 2 bases and J by 3 bases, with 5 bases between. CDR3 in amino acids: CASSPDTNQPQHF. In DNA, the CDR3 is TGTGCCAGCTCACCAGACACCAATCAGCCCCAGCATTTT.

The CDR3 DNA is TGTGCCAGCAGCCAACAACCCGGGACAGAAGAGACCCAGTACTTC. The encoded protein is CASSQQPGTEETQYF. This rearrangement joins TRBV7-2 to TRBJ2-5, with TRBD1 matching over 7 bases. The V gene's germline CDR1 is SGHTA and CDR2 FQGNSA. The V and J ends lost 5 bases and 3 bases, in that order; junction bases with no gene match: 9. The CDR3 is 15 amino acids.

The chain is built from TRBV28 and TRBJ2-7, with D perhaps TRBD2 (5 bases). Per germline, CDR1 MDHEN and CDR2 SYDVKM. The CDR3 is 15 amino acids. V gave up 4 bases and J gave up 0 bases, with 13 bases separating them. CDR3 sequence: CASSSLGGSSYEQYF. The CDR3 coding sequence is TGTGCCAGCAGTTCTCTTGGTGGGAGCTCCTACGAGCAGTACTTC.

This sequence joins TRBV19 and TRBJ1-6; D is undetermined. Trimming stripped 5 bases from V and 0 bases from J, with 8 bases between. The CDR3 runs to 15 residues. The V gene's germline CDR1 is LNHDA and CDR2 SQIVND (reference sequence). The CDR3 region is CASSYESSYNSPLHF. In DNA, the CDR3 is TGTGCCAGTAGTTATGAGAGCTCCTATAATTCACCCCTCCACTTT.

CDR3 sequence: CASSPRTGKNTEAFF. CDR3 in DNA: TGCGCCAGCAGCCCCCGGACAGGGAAGAACACTGAAGCTTTCTTT. The V call is TRBV5-1, the J call TRBJ1-1, with 8 bases lining up with TRBD1. With 4 bases clipped from V and 1 base from J, the junction kept 6 bases outside the gene matches. In germline, CDR1 is SGHRS, CDR2 YFSETQ. The CDR3 has 15 residues.

In this sample, this clone turned up a few times. The rearrangement links TRBV27 to TRBJ2-7; no reliable D call. V was pared by 6 bases and J by 2 bases, with 17 bases between. Germline values: CDR1 MNHEY, CDR2 SMNVEV (reference sequence). This CDR3 has 15 amino acids. CDR3 sequence (DNA): TGTGCCAGCAGCTACGCCGGGTCCTTACCCTACGAGCAGTACTTC. It codes for CASSYAGSLPYEQYF.

This clone has more than one count but fewer than ten. The V and J genes are TRBV7-9 and TRBJ2-1, with 10 positions matching TRBD2. The ends lost 5 bases at V and 4 bases at J; junction bases unmatched: 2. CDR1 and CDR2 (germline): SEHNR, FQNEAQ (reference sequence). The CDR3 runs to 14 residues. DNA of the CDR3: TGTGCCAGCAGCCCTAGCGGGGGTTACAATGAGCAGTTCTTC. This encodes CASSPSGGYNEQFF.

The chain carries TRBV2 and TRBJ1-1; 8 nucleotides align to TRBD1. CDR3 length equals 12 residues. J lost 10 bases, V lost 5 bases, and 6 bases had no gene match. Germline V gene data show CDR1 as SNHLY and CDR2 as FYNNEI. Here the CDR3 DNA reads TGTGCCAGCAGTTACGGACAGGGAGGAGCTTTCTTT. Translating gives CASSYGQGGAFF.

This chain connects TRBV18 to TRBJ1-2; the D gene is possibly TRBD1 (6 bases). Germline CDR1 and CDR2: KGHSH and LQKENI. Trimming took off 0 bases at V and 0 bases at J, with 11 bases between the two ends. This CDR3 contains 16 residues. DNA of the CDR3: TGTGCCAGCTCACCACCACCAGGGGCCACTAACTATGGCTACACCTTC. Translation: CASSPPPGATNYGYTF.